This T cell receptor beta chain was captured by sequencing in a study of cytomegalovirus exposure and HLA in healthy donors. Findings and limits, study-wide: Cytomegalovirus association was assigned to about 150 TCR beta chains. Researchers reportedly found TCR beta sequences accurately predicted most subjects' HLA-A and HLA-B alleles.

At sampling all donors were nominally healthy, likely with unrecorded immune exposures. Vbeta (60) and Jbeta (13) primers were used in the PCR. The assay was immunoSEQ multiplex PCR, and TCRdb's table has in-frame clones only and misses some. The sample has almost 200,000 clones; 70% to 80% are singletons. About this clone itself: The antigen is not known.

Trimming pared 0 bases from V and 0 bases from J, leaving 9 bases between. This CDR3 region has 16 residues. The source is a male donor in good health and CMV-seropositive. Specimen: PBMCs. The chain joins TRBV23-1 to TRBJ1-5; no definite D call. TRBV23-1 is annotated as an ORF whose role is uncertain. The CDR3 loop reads CASSQSQQFSNQPQHF. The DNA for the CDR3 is TGCGCCAGCAGTCAATCCCAACAGTTTAGCAATCAGCCCCAGCATTTT.